This T cell receptor (beta chain) was obtained from a study of OX40 agonist ivuxolimab in advanced cancers. Overall study: Patients got intravenous ivuxolimab at 0.01 to 10 mg/kg every 2 weeks. Findings and limits, study-wide: In CD8+ T cells, expanded clones were on average more numerous than in CD4+. There were also nonresponders showing low normalized T-cell clonal expansion.

Sequencing was performed with immunoSEQ multiplex PCR; in TCRdb, only in-frame clones are kept and a portion is missing. This table holds 25,000 to 40,000 clones, roughly 82% found once. This clone was recorded a few times. No antigen is known for it. The CDR3 sequence is 15 residues long. Per the germline V gene, CDR1 is SGHTA and CDR2 is FQGNSA. V dropped 4 bases and J dropped 0 bases, with 10 bases sitting between them. V is TRBV7-2 and J is TRBJ2-1; D possibly corresponds to TRBD2 (5 bases). The source is an adult with an advanced solid tumor such as melanoma, head and neck, liver or kidney cancer. Material: CD4+ or CD8+ T cells sorted from blood, obtained in a trial of the OX40 agonist ivuxolimab. CDR3 nucleotide sequence: TGTGCCAGCAGCTCGAAGCGGAGCTCCTACAATGAGCAGTTCTTC. Translated, it gives CASSSKRSSYNEQFF.